The 13 T cell receptor beta chains given below trace back to one sample, sequenced in a study of early T cells in non-severe SARS-CoV-2 infection. TCRdb reprocessed the 5' RACE reads with MiXCR, giving one entry per CDR3 protein. The sample shows tens of thousands of distinct CDR3 sequences, 5.4% of them seen only once. This material consisted of whole blood, taken at baseline. These receptors all come from an adult who was a healthcare worker with PCR-confirmed SARS-CoV-2 infection or an uninfected control (not recorded which).

This chain links TRBV11-2 with TRBJ1-1, with a tentative D call TRBD1 (5 bases). The germline CDR1 and CDR2 sequences are SGHAT and FQNNGV. There are 16 residues in the CDR3. V was shortened by 2 bases and J by 4 bases, with 17 bases between the two germline ends. This chain's CDR3 is CASSLPSDQGTTEAFF. The CDR3 bases are TGTGCCAGCAGCTTACCAAGCGACCAGGGTACCACTGAAGCTTTCTTT.

This chain's CDR3 is CASSPRLAGTGNEQFF. CDR3 DNA sequence: TGTGCCAGCAGCCCCAGACTAGCGGGAACGGGGAATGAGCAGTTCTTC. V and J are TRBV3-1 and TRBJ2-1, with TRBD2 identical over 11 bases. Germline V gene sequence: CDR1 LGHDT, CDR2 YNNKEL (reference sequence). V lost 4 bases, J lost 7 bases, and 9 bases stayed unmatched. This CDR3 comprises 16 residues.

The chain carries TRBV20-1 and TRBJ2-7; no clear D. Germline V gene lookup returns CDR1 DFQATT and CDR2 SNEGSKA (reference sequence). This CDR3 region has 12 residues. The CDR3 bases are TGCAGCCACCGCGGAGTGGGGTGGGAGCAGTACTTC. Translating gives CSHRGVGWEQYF.

This clonotype occurred many times. The chain has TRBV13 and TRBJ2-1; tentative D call: TRBD1 (5 bases). The V gene lost 3 bases and the J gene lost 9 bases, with 12 bases spanning the gap. This CDR3 region has 13 residues. Per germline, CDR1 PRHDT and CDR2 FYEKMQ (reference sequence). CDR3 region: CASSLMRQTEQFF. Written as DNA, the CDR3 is TGTGCCAGCAGCTTGATGAGACAGACTGAGCAGTTCTTC.

At least ten counts were recorded for this clonotype. Here the CDR3 DNA reads TGTGCCAGCAGTTTGTACGAGTCTTATGAGCAGTTCTTC. It encodes CASSLYESYEQFF. V and J are TRBV6-6 and TRBJ2-1; the D is unclear. Germline CDR1 and CDR2: MNHNY and SVGAGI (reference sequence). The CDR3 extends over 13 amino acids. Trimming stripped 4 bases from V and 8 bases from J, with 12 bases between.

The chain recombines TRBV7-2 with TRBJ2-1; 12 bases fit TRBD2. The germline CDR1 and CDR2 sequences are SGHTA and FQGNSA. Germline trimming cut 5 bases from V and 8 bases from J; bases unmatched to any gene: 16. The CDR3 covers 18 residues. The DNA for the CDR3 is TGTGCCAGCAGCCCAGCGGGGACTAGCGGGTTGTACGGCGATGAGCAGTTCTTC. Amino acids: CASSPAGTSGLYGDEQFF.

There are a few counts of this clonotype. The V gene is TRBV7-2, the J gene TRBJ2-3; 7 positions match TRBD2. The germline CDR1 and CDR2 sequences are SGHTA and FQGNSA. This CDR3 is built from 17 residues. V lost 2 bases and J lost 1; bases outside the gene matches: 9. DNA for the CDR3: TGTGCCAGCAGCTTATCGGGGGGAGGGTTGGGCACAGATACGCAGTATTTT. Amino acid sequence: CASSLSGGGLGTDTQYF.

This clonotype appeared many times. The chain combines TRBV6-5 with TRBJ2-6, with D uncertain. The germline V gene encodes CDR1 MNHEY and CDR2 SVGAGI. The CDR3 has 13 residues. Trimming cost V 10 bases and J 1 base, with 8 bases left between them. CDR3 protein: CATGWSGANVLTF. In nucleotides, the CDR3 is TGTGCCACCGGGTGGTCTGGGGCCAACGTCCTGACTTTC.

This clonotype came up many times. The genes are TRBV11-2 and TRBJ2-7; D gene uncertain. CDR3 length: 14 amino acids. Germline lookup yields CDR1 SGHAT and CDR2 FQNNGV. V shed 5 bases and J shed 0 bases, with 11 bases lying between them. CDR3 DNA sequence: TGTGCCAGCAGCCGCAGTAGGGACTCCTACGAGCAGTACTTC. Its protein product is CASSRSRDSYEQYF.

Ten or more counts support this clonotype. This chain uses TRBV5-1 with TRBJ2-5, with 11 bases aligning to TRBD2. The CDR3 consists of 15 residues. V shed 0 bases and J 6 bases; nucleotides not matched to a gene: 4. The V gene's germline CDR1 is SGHRS and CDR2 YFSETQ. CDR3 sequence reads: CASSLALAGEKTQYF. DNA for the CDR3: TGCGCCAGCAGCTTGGCACTAGCGGGAGAAAAGACCCAGTACTTC.

There are a few counts of this clonotype. The chain links TRBV15 to TRBJ2-1; D is unclear. Germline V gene lookup returns CDR1 LNHNV and CDR2 YYDKDF (reference sequence). Trimming stripped 3 bases from V and 9 bases from J, with 9 bases between. CDR3 size: 12 residues. The CDR3 DNA sequence: TGTGCCACCAGCAGGCCGGCATCTGAGCAGTTCTTC. Its protein product is CATSRPASEQFF.

This clonotype was counted many times. CDR3 nucleotides: TGTGCCAGCAGTTTCCGGTACAATGAGCAGTTCTTC. Translated: CASSFRYNEQFF. The rearrangement links TRBV28 to TRBJ2-1; D remains unclear. Trimming shortened V by 3 bases and J by 4 bases, and 4 bases separated the two germline ends. The CDR3 spans 12 residues. The germline CDR1 and CDR2 sequences are MDHEN and SYDVKM.

Concerning this clonotype: A much larger clonotype is one base distant, so this may be a read error. The rearrangement uses TRBV24-1 and TRBJ1-2; D is uncertain. Germline V gene data show CDR1 as KGHDR and CDR2 as SFDVKD. The CDR3 spans 13 residues. Trimming pared 6 bases from V and 2 bases from J, leaving 9 bases between. The CDR3 nucleotides read TGTGCCACCAGTAACGACGGAAACTATGGCTACACCTTC. Translated: CATSNDGNYGYTF.